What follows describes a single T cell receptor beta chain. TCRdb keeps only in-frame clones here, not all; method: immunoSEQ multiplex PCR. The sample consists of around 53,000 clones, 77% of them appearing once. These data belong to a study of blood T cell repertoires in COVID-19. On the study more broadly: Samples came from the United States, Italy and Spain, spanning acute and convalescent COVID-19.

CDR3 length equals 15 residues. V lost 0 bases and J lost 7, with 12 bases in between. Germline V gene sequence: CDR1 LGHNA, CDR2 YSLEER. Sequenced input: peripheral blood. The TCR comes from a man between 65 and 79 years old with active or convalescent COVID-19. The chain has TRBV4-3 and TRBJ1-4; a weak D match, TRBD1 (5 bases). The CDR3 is CASSQDFNRGEKLFF. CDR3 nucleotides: TGCGCCAGCAGCCAAGATTTTAATAGGGGTGAAAAACTGTTTTTT.